The source of this TCR beta chain is a study of CD8+ T cells in alopecia areata. Overall study: Treated individuals took tofacitinib by mouth, 5 to 10 mg twice daily. Study-wide points: Across lesional scalp, and particularly alopecia totalis/universalis, clonality surpassed that of normal scalp. The study found TCR sharing across patients less clear than in mice, possibly for HLA reasons.

V was shortened by 7 bases and J by 0 bases, with 16 bases between the two germline ends. Germline V lookup: CDR1 GTSNPN, CDR2 SVGIG (reference sequence). The length of the CDR3 is 15 residues. Sequencing relied on a cDNA template that was reverse transcribed from extracted RNA. Profiled with immunoSEQ multiplex PCR; TCRdb holds only in-frame clones, not every one. The data hold 150,000 to 200,000 clones, with around 50% observed a single time. As for this clone: Antigen: not known.

Specimen: CD4+ T cells sorted from blood, collected at week 0. The rearrangement joins TRBV30 to TRBJ2-1; D is uncertain. The clonotype was recovered from a human donor with alopecia areata. CDR3 protein: CASITQPNSYNEQFF. The CDR3 bases are TGTGCCTCTATAACACAGCCGAACTCCTACAATGAGCAGTTCTTC.